The 2 T cell receptor beta chains reported below all come from one sample, sequenced in a study of Tregs in tolerant kidney transplant recipients. Related graft donors supplied nonmyeloablative bone marrow transplants, and mixed chimerism was transient. Repertoires were generated with immunoSEQ multiplex PCR, while TCRdb's copy carries only in-frame clones and drops some. The top ten hold about 16% of the sample, which has 40,000 to 50,000 clones, roughly nine tenths seen once. The sequencing used CD8+ T cells from blood (PBMCs), collected 12 months after the transplant. The origin of the receptors is a human patient who received a combined kidney and bone marrow transplant. Some T cells may be provided by the graft donor.

The V and J genes are TRBV27 and TRBJ2-7; 7 bases are shared with TRBD2. This CDR3 is built from 17 residues. J lost 2 bases, V lost 2 bases, and 12 bases had no gene match. Germline CDR1 is MNHEY and CDR2 is SMNVEV (reference sequence). DNA for the CDR3: TGTGCCAGCAGTTTAGGTACCTTGGGCGGGAGTCCCTACGAGCAGTACTTC. Translation: CASSLGTLGGSPYEQYF.

The CDR3 loop is CASSKKGRGFFDQPQHF. CDR3 coding DNA: TGTGCCAGCAGTAAAAAGGGCAGGGGGTTCTTCGATCAGCCCCAGCATTTT. The chain uses TRBV7-6 and TRBJ1-5, with TRBD1 matching over 7 bases. The CDR3 length is 17 residues. V shed 6 bases, J shed 5 bases, and the junction held 16 bases outside the gene matches. CDR1 and CDR2 (germline): SGHVS, FNYEAQ. The full variable domain, in which reference TRBV7-6 and TRBJ1-5 provide the parts outside the CDR3, is GAGVSQSPRYKVTKRGQDVALRCDPISGHVSLYWYRQALGQGPEFLTYFNYEAQQDKSGLPNDRFSAERPEGSISTLTIQRTEQRDSAMYRCASSKKGRGFFDQPQHFGDGTRLSIL.